A single sample is the source of the 5 T cell receptor beta chains below, sequenced in a study of T cells in Graves' hyperthyroidism and ophthalmopathy. Amplification of TCR beta CDR3 regions was performed using RNA transcripts as template. The primer set for the first-round RT-PCR of the TCR CDR3 was HTBI. TCRdb reanalysed the multiplex PCR reads using MiXCR and keeps one entry per CDR3 protein. The sample lists hundreds of thousands of distinct CDR3 sequences; more than 20% were seen once. The sequenced sample consisted of blood. Every receptor here comes from a young man with Graves' ophthalmopathy.

Ten or more counts support this clonotype. V is TRBV28 and J is TRBJ2-7; 8 nucleotides align to TRBD2. With V trimmed by 6 bases and J by 7 bases, 17 bases remained unmatched. The germline CDR1 and CDR2 sequences are MDHEN and SYDVKM. CDR3 size: 16 residues. Written as DNA, the CDR3 is TGTGCCAGCAGCGTAGGTAGCGGGAAGCTCCCCAGGGAGCAGTACTTC. It is translated as CASSVGSGKLPREQYF.

This clonotype was found many times. The V and J genes are TRBV25-1 and TRBJ2-7; 16 bases line up with TRBD2. The ends lost 3 bases at V and 5 bases at J; junction bases unmatched: 10. CDR1 is MGHDK, CDR2 SYGVNS, per germline. There are 18 residues in the CDR3. The CDR3: CASSEAGTSGRAPHEQYF. CDR3 nucleotide sequence: TGTGCCAGCAGTGAGGCTGGGACTAGCGGGAGGGCTCCCCACGAGCAGTACTTC.

This clonotype has ten or more counts. The chain carries TRBV11-2 and TRBJ2-3; D ambiguous. This CDR3 is built from 13 residues. Germline V CDR1 and CDR2: SGHAT, FQNNGV. V was trimmed by 6 bases and J by 2 bases, leaving 9 bases between them. CDR3 nucleotide sequence: TGTGCCAGCAGGCCGAGGCCCACAGATACGCAGTATTTT. Amino acids: CASRPRPTDTQYF.

This chain uses TRBV29-1 with TRBJ1-5; D unresolved. V lost 6 bases and J lost 7, with 13 bases in between. This CDR3 region has 12 residues. CDR1 is SQVTM and CDR2 is ANQGSEA in the germline V gene. CDR3 residues: CSVSGKNQPQHF. CDR3 nucleotides: TGCAGCGTATCCGGGAAGAACCAGCCCCAGCATTTT.

This clonotype was detected only a few times. V gene TRBV4-2 combines with J gene TRBJ2-1; D gene ambiguous. CDR3 length: 13 residues. The germline CDR1 and CDR2 sequences are LGHNA and YNFKEQ. With 2 bases removed from V and 4 bases from J, the gap between germline ends came to 6 bases. Here the CDR3 reads CASSQSLYNEQFF. The CDR3 coding sequence is TGTGCCAGCAGCCAATCCCTTTACAATGAGCAGTTCTTC.